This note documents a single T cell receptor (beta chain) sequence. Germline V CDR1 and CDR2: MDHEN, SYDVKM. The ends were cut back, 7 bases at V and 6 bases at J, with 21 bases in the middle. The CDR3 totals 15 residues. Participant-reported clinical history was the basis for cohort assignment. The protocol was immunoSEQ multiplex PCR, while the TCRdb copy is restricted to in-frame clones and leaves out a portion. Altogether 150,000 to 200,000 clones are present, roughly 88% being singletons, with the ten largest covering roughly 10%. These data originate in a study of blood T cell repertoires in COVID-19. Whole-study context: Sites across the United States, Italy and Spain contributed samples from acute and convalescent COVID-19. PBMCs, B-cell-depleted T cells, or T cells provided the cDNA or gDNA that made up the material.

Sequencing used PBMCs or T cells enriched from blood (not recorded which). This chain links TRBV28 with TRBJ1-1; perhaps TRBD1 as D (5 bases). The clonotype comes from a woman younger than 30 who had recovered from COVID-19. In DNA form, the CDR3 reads TGTGCCAGCAACTCCAGGGTTCGCATCTGGTCTGAAGCTTTCTTT. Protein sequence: CASNSRVRIWSEAFF.